A single sample is the source of the 5 T cell receptor beta chains below, sequenced in a study of early T cells in non-severe SARS-CoV-2 infection. MiXCR, run by TCRdb on the 5' RACE reads, gives a single entry per CDR3 protein. The sample has about 55,000 distinct CDR3 sequences; under 15% are singletons. The sample comprised whole blood. These receptors were obtained from an adult who was a healthcare worker with PCR-confirmed SARS-CoV-2 infection or an uninfected control (not recorded which).

This clonotype was seen a few times. The chain uses TRBV25-1 and TRBJ1-2; the D gene is possibly TRBD1 (5 bases). Germline V gene data show CDR1 as MGHDK and CDR2 as SYGVNS. V shed 7 bases and J shed 6 bases, with 12 bases lying between them. The CDR3 is 12 amino acids. The CDR3, as DNA: TGTGCCAGCAATAGGGGAATCGATGGCTACACCTTC. The encoded protein is CASNRGIDGYTF.

The gene calls are TRBV3-2 and TRBJ2-1; the table gives TRBD2 as D, unverified against the DNA. TRBV3-2 is described as a pseudogene. The CDR3 extends over 18 amino acids. The CDR3 DNA reads as TGTGCCAGCAGCTTAACCGGGACTAGCGGATCCTCCTACAATGAGCAGTTCTTC. Translating gives CASSLTGTSGSSYNEQFF.

The chain employs TRBV2 and TRBJ2-3, with TRBD1 as a possible D gene (5 bases). V lost 5 bases, J lost 7 bases, and 13 bases lay in between. The V gene's germline CDR1 is SNHLY and CDR2 FYNNEI. The CDR3 spans 13 residues. CDR3 amino acids: CASSLRWGNTQYF. The CDR3 region has the DNA TGTGCCAGCAGTCTCCGATGGGGCAATACGCAGTATTTT.

The chain couples TRBV7-2 to TRBJ2-1; D unclear. The CDR3 is made up of 13 amino acids. With 1 base removed from V and 6 bases from J, the gap between germline ends came to 7 bases. The germline gives CDR1 SGHTA, CDR2 FQGNSA. This chain's CDR3 is CASSLEVTNEQFF. Here the CDR3 DNA reads TGTGCCAGCAGCTTAGAAGTGACCAATGAGCAGTTCTTC.

The genes are TRBV11-2 and TRBJ1-1; D call uncertain. The V gene lost 1 base and the J gene lost 7 bases, with 10 bases spanning the gap. The germline V gene encodes CDR1 SGHAT and CDR2 FQNNGV. The CDR3 consists of 13 residues. CDR3 sequence: CASSLVGGDEAFF. CDR3 coding DNA: TGTGCCAGCAGCTTAGTGGGCGGGGATGAAGCTTTCTTT.